The clone carrying this TCR beta chain has more than one count but fewer than ten. The antigen remains unidentified. This record comes from a study of T cell responses to AZD1222 COVID-19 vaccine. Generated by immunoSEQ multiplex PCR, the TCRdb table keeps only in-frame clones and is missing some. The table has over 95,000 clones, more than 70% seen once. Study outcomes and limitations: Among those given AZD1222, only five or six were seropositive at baseline. The study found vaccine-associated CD4 TCRs spanning spike, dominant at 160-218 and 743-854. Repertoire samples came only from after the peak T cell response.

CDR3 length: 16 amino acids. Germline CDR1 SSHAT, CDR2 FNYEAQ (reference sequence). V lost 3 bases, J lost 4 bases, and 6 bases stayed unmatched. This chain connects TRBV7-7 to TRBJ2-2, with TRBD2 matching 9 bases. The clonotype was recovered from an adult who received the AZD1222 COVID-19 vaccine. The sequences come from peripheral blood, collected 28 days after the second AZD1222 dose. CDR3 bases: TGTGCCAGCAGCTTTGCGGGAGGGCCCGGCACCGGGGAGCTGTTTTTT. Translating gives CASSFAGGPGTGELFF.